These T cell receptor beta chains were read from a single sample in a study of T-cell memory formation after mild COVID-19. TCRdb independently ran MiXCR on the 5' RACE reads; one entry per CDR3 protein. The table shows approximately 400,000 distinct CDR3 sequences, with more than 20% occurring only once. What was sequenced was PBMCs or a T cell subset sorted from them (not recorded which). The receptors stem from an adult woman who had mild COVID-19 (a few samples of this study predate the infection). Cell type and time point are not known. The CDR3 runs from the conserved cysteine through the conserved F or W. Each record gives: V gene, J gene, D gene, clone size, CDR3 DNA, CDR3 protein. A D gene is named only where the DNA matches it firmly. Size is stated for part of the rows, as once, few or many counts, or as a class when the clone is expanded.

TRBV29-1	TRBJ2-1	-	few	TGCAGCGTTGACAAGAACAATGAGCAGTTCTTC	CSVDKNNEQFF
TRBV9	TRBJ1-1	TRBD1	-	TGTGCCAGCGGGTTACAGGGGACTGAAGCTTTCTTT	CASGLQGTEAFF
TRBV20-1	TRBJ1-5	-	few	TGCAGTGCTAGAGCGGAAGAATATAGCAATCAGCCCCAGCATTTT	CSARAEEYSNQPQHF
TRBV20-1	TRBJ1-1	-	once	TGCAGTGCTAGAGGCTTGCAGGCGGGAACTGAAGCTTTCTTT	CSARGLQAGTEAFF
TRBV3-1	TRBJ2-5	-	many	TGTGCCAGCACCTACGGAGGCGGGAAGACCCAGTACTTC	CASTYGGGKTQYF
TRBV7-2	TRBJ2-3	-	-	TGTGCCAGCAGCTTTACTAAGCTCACAGATACGCAGTATTTT	CASSFTKLTDTQYF
TRBV4-1	TRBJ1-1	-	-	TGCGCCAGCAGCCAAAAGGCGGGGGGCACCACTGAAGCTTTCTTT	CASSQKAGGTTEAFF
TRBV12-3/TRBV12-4	TRBJ1-2	-	-	TGTGCCAGCAGTCCACAGACAGGAGCTAACTATGGCTACACCTTC	CASSPQTGANYGYTF
TRBV21-1	TRBJ2-7	-	-	TGTGCCAGCAGCAGAGTAAAGGGGCTAGCCTACGAGCAGTACTTC	CASSRVKGLAYEQYF
TRBV18	TRBJ2-1	TRBD2	-	TGTGCCAGCTCACCTAGGACTAGCGGGGTACACAATGAGCAGTTCTTC	CASSPRTSGVHNEQFF
TRBV7-6	TRBJ1-1	-	-	TGTGCCAGCAGCTTAGGTAAGGGCCCAGTCACTGAAGCTTTCTTT	CASSLGKGPVTEAFF
TRBV12-3/TRBV12-4	TRBJ1-5	-	few	TGTGCCAGCAATGAGATGGGGGGGGATCAGCCCCAGCATTTT	CASNEMGGDQPQHF
TRBV12-3/TRBV12-4	TRBJ2-3	TRBD2	few	TGTGCCAGCAGAACCTACAGCGGGGGGGCTAGAGATACGCAGTATTTT	CASRTYSGGARDTQYF
TRBV9	TRBJ2-1	TRBD2	few	TGTGCCAGCAGCGTAACTAGCGGGGCGTACAATGAGCAGTTCTTC	CASSVTSGAYNEQFF
TRBV20-1	TRBJ2-2	TRBD1	few	TGCAGTGTCAACAGGGGCTTGAACACCGGGGAGCTGTTTTTT	CSVNRGLNTGELFF
TRBV2	TRBJ1-5	-	many	TGTGCCAGCAGTGGCCCTGGGACCGGACAGCCCCAGCATTTT	CASSGPGTGQPQHF
TRBV27	TRBJ1-1	TRBD1	-	TGTGCCAGCAGTTTAACAGGGGCGGACACTGAAGCTTTCTTT	CASSLTGADTEAFF
TRBV2	TRBJ2-7	TRBD1	few	TGTGCCAGCAGTTCCAACCCGGGACAGGGCTACTTC	CASSSNPGQGYF
TRBV4-1	TRBJ2-5	TRBD2	few	TGCGCCAGCAGCCAGATCGGGACTAGCGGGGGGCGGGCAGAGACCCAGTACTTC	CASSQIGTSGGRAETQYF
TRBV4-1	TRBJ2-6	TRBD1	-	TGCGCCAGCAGCCAAGTACAGGGGAAATGGGCCAACGTCCTGACTTTC	CASSQVQGKWANVLTF
TRBV9	TRBJ2-2	TRBD2	-	TGTGCCAGCAGCAAGACTAGCGGGCTCACCGGGGAGCTGTTTTTT	CASSKTSGLTGELFF
TRBV5-5	TRBJ1-3	TRBD1	-	TGTGCCAGCAGCTCACTTAGGACAGGGCGCTCTGGAAACACCATATATTTT	CASSSLRTGRSGNTIYF
TRBV14	TRBJ2-7	-	-	TGTGCCAGCAGCCCTGGCGATTGGGGCAGGGAAAAGTACTTC	CASSPGDWGREKYF
TRBV5-6	TRBJ1-4	-	-	TGTGCCAGCAGCTTGGACGGGCCTGGACAGAATGAAAAACTGTTTTTT	CASSLDGPGQNEKLFF
TRBV5-1	TRBJ2-7	-	-	TGCGCCAGCAGGCTGGAGGAGCCCTACGAGCAGTACTTC	CASRLEEPYEQYF
TRBV7-2	TRBJ2-3	TRBD2	-	TGTGCCAGCAGCCTTAGCGGGATCACAGATACGCAGTATTTT	CASSLSGITDTQYF
TRBV6-5	TRBJ2-7	TRBD1	-	TGTGCCAGTTGGGACAGGAGCTCCTACGAGCAGTACTTC	CASWDRSSYEQYF
TRBV3-1	TRBJ2-2	TRBD2	-	TGTGCCAGCAGCCTCCTGCGGGGGGGCCTAGCCGGGGAGCTGTTTTTT	CASSLLRGGLAGELFF
TRBV20-1	TRBJ2-1	TRBD2	-	TGCAGTGCTAGAGATACAGCGGGGAGCCGTTCCTACAATGAGCAGTTCTTC	CSARDTAGSRSYNEQFF
TRBV4-1	TRBJ2-4	TRBD2	-	TGCGCCAGCAGCCATGGACTAGGAGGAAACATTCAGTACTTC	CASSHGLGGNIQYF
TRBV3-1	TRBJ2-3	TRBD2	few	TGTGCCAGCAGCCAAGACCACAGCGGGAGAAGGGATACGCAGTATTTT	CASSQDHSGRRDTQYF
TRBV4-1	TRBJ2-7	-	-	TGCGCCAGCAGCCAAGTAGGGTTAGGGGGGGCCGACGAGCAGTACTTC	CASSQVGLGGADEQYF
TRBV30	TRBJ1-5	-	-	TGTGCCTGGAGTGTAGACAGCCTAAATCAGCCCCAGCATTTT	CAWSVDSLNQPQHF
TRBV7-9	TRBJ2-3	-	few	TGTGCCAGCCCTTCCCGAGGGGCTAGCACAGATACGCAGTATTTT	CASPSRGASTDTQYF
TRBV4-3	TRBJ1-3	-	few	TGCGCCAGCAGCCAAGATCCACCCCCTAGCTCTGGAAACACCATATATTTT	CASSQDPPPSSGNTIYF
TRBV7-2	TRBJ2-7	-	few	TGTGCCAGCAGCTTAGTGAACGGTCCCTACGAGCAGTACTTC	CASSLVNGPYEQYF
TRBV3-1	TRBJ2-1	-	-	TGTGCCAGCAGCCAAGGACGATGGGGCAATGAGCAGTTCTTC	CASSQGRWGNEQFF
TRBV29-1	TRBJ2-5	-	few	TGCAGCGCAATCCCTCTGGAGCGGAGCTTCCAAGAGACCCAGTACTTC	CSAIPLERSFQETQYF
TRBV12-3/TRBV12-4	TRBJ2-1	TRBD2	many	TGTGCCAGCAGTAGCAGCGGGGGAGCCTACAATGAGCAGTTCTTC	CASSSSGGAYNEQFF
TRBV2	TRBJ2-4	TRBD2	few	TGTGCCAGCACCTTCGGCGCGGGAGGTGACAAAAACATTCAGTACTTC	CASTFGAGGDKNIQYF
TRBV7-2	TRBJ1-2	-	-	TGTGCCAGCAGCTTAGCGTTGGGGGCTGACTATGGCTACACCTTC	CASSLALGADYGYTF
TRBV6-6	TRBJ2-5	-	-	TGTGCCAGCAGTTACTCGAAGGCGGTACAAGAGACCCAGTACTTC	CASSYSKAVQETQYF
TRBV5-1	TRBJ2-7	-	-	TGCGCCAGCAGCTTGCGCCAGGGGTACCACGAGCAGTACTTC	CASSLRQGYHEQYF
TRBV12-3/TRBV12-4	TRBJ2-7	TRBD2	few	TGTGCCAGCAGGACAGCGGGAGGGCCCGACGAGCAGTACTTC	CASRTAGGPDEQYF
TRBV5-6	TRBJ1-2	-	many	TGTGCCAGCAGCTTGGGAGGATTCGGTGGCTACACCTTC	CASSLGGFGGYTF
TRBV7-8	TRBJ2-3	TRBD2	few	TGTGCCAGCAGGGGCGTTCGGGAGGGCACAGATACGCAGTATTTT	CASRGVREGTDTQYF
TRBV7-2	TRBJ2-2	TRBD1	-	TGTGCCAGCAGCCCTAGGTCGGGGACAGGGGGGAACACCGGGGAGCTGTTTTTT	CASSPRSGTGGNTGELFF
TRBV3-1	TRBJ1-4	-	few	TGTGCCAGCAGCCCGACCGGGGGGCTTAGTGAAAAACTGTTTTTT	CASSPTGGLSEKLFF
TRBV7-9	TRBJ2-5	TRBD1	many	TGTGCCAGCAGCTCCTGGGACAGAGGACGCTTTCAAGAGACCCAGTACTTC	CASSSWDRGRFQETQYF
TRBV5-1	TRBJ2-2	-	-	TGCGCCAGCAGCACAGAAGCGGGCCATCGTCTCGGGGAGCTGTTTTTT	CASSTEAGHRLGELFF
TRBV6-2/TRBV6-3	TRBJ2-3	-	few	TGTGCCAGCAGTTACTCGAGTTTTTCTAGAGTGGATGATACGCAGTATTTT	CASSYSSFSRVDDTQYF
TRBV6-1	TRBJ2-1	-	-	TGTGCCAGCAGTATTTATGAGCAGTTCTTC	CASSIYEQFF
TRBV7-9	TRBJ2-7	TRBD1	-	TGTGCCAGCAGCTCACACAGGGGGCGAAGGATGCACTACGAGCAGTACTTC	CASSSHRGRRMHYEQYF
TRBV7-2	TRBJ2-3	-	many	TGTGCCAGCAGCTTAGTATCAGGGACAGATACGCAGTATTTT	CASSLVSGTDTQYF
TRBV29-1	TRBJ2-5	-	few	TGCAGCGTTGAAGCAGGGGCCGCGACCCAGTACTTC	CSVEAGAATQYF
TRBV29-1	TRBJ1-1	-	-	TGCAGCGTCCTTAAGGGAAACACTGAAGCTTTCTTT	CSVLKGNTEAFF
TRBV6-6	TRBJ2-7	-	-	TGTGCCAGCAGCCGAGGACAGTTCTACGAGCAGTACTTC	CASSRGQFYEQYF
TRBV15	TRBJ1-2	TRBD1	-	TGTGCCACCAGCAGGGGAGCGAGACAGGGTGACTATGGCTACACCTTC	CATSRGARQGDYGYTF
TRBV20-1	TRBJ2-4	TRBD2	-	TGCAGTGCCAGGACTAGCGGGAGAGAGATTCAGTACTTC	CSARTSGREIQYF
TRBV2	TRBJ2-3	-	-	TGTGCCAGCAGTGATCCTCGGGCAGGGGTAGATACGCAGTATTTT	CASSDPRAGVDTQYF